This is a list of T cell receptor beta chains from one sample in a study of STAT5B mutations in CD4+ large granular lymphocyte leukemia. Repertoires were generated with immunoSEQ multiplex PCR, while TCRdb's copy carries only in-frame clones and drops some. The sample carries about 35,000 clones, roughly 65% recorded once. Sequencing was done on a sample of CD4+ T cells from blood buffy coats. The source of these receptors is a human donor in good health. CDR3s include the opening cysteine and the closing phenylalanine or tryptophan. D genes are given only for firm matches. Only part of the rows carry a size: once, few, many, or a class if the clone is expanded.

j_gene	v_gene	d_gene	abundance	CDR3aa	CDR3nt
TRBJ1-2	TRBV7-2	-	-	CASSLSSGAGGYGYTF	TGTGCCAGCAGCCTGAGCTCGGGAGCTGGTGGCTATGGCTACACCTTC
TRBJ1-1	TRBV6-6	-	-	CASTYTGKNTEAFF	TGTGCCAGCACCTATACCGGGAAGAACACTGAAGCTTTCTTT
TRBJ2-2	TRBV19	-	-	CASSIDVAALTGELFF	TGTGCCAGTAGTATAGATGTGGCGGCGCTCACCGGGGAGCTGTTTTTT
TRBJ1-6	TRBV18	TRBD1	few	CASSPRGQGVSPLHF	TGTGCCAGCTCACCAAGGGGACAGGGAGTTTCACCCCTCCACTTT
TRBJ2-3	TRBV19	TRBD2	-	CASSPGRLAGASSTDTQYF	TGTGCCAGTAGTCCAGGTCGACTAGCGGGGGCATCCAGCACAGATACGCAGTATTTT
TRBJ2-2	TRBV27	TRBD1	-	CASSGTGPGELFF	TGTGCCAGCAGCGGGACAGGGCCCGGGGAGCTGTTTTTT
TRBJ2-2	TRBV7-2	TRBD1	-	CASSSGTGATGELFF	TGTGCCAGCAGCTCCGGGACAGGGGCCACCGGGGAGCTGTTTTTT
TRBJ1-4	TRBV4-3	-	once	CASSQDLGLTNEKLFF	TGCGCCAGCAGCCAAGATTTGGGGCTGACTAATGAAAAACTGTTTTTT
TRBJ2-7	TRBV6-1	TRBD1	-	CASSEGGTGVSEQYF	TGTGCCAGCAGTGAAGGGGGAACAGGGGTAAGCGAGCAGTACTTC
TRBJ1-4	TRBV10-3	-	-	CAITGGGSEKLFF	TGTGCCATCACGGGCGGGGGCAGTGAAAAACTGTTTTTT
TRBJ2-7	TRBV7-2	-	-	CASSLATDRSEQYF	TGTGCCAGCAGCTTAGCCACGGACAGAAGCGAGCAGTACTTC
TRBJ1-6	TRBV6-1	TRBD1	few	CASRPLTGGSPLHF	TGTGCCAGCAGACCACTCACAGGGGGCTCACCCCTCCACTTT
TRBJ2-5	TRBV14	-	-	CASSQGVGPTWAQYF	TGTGCCAGCAGCCAAGGCGTTGGTCCAACTTGGGCCCAGTACTTC
TRBJ2-7	TRBV28	TRBD2	-	CASSFSGGVYEQYF	TGTGCCAGCAGTTTTAGCGGGGGGGTCTACGAGCAGTACTTC
TRBJ2-5	TRBV7-2	-	-	CASSLVGVRGETQYF	TGTGCCAGCAGCTTAGTGGGGGTTCGAGGAGAGACCCAGTACTTC
TRBJ1-1	TRBV7-3	-	-	CASSPTPAAEAFF	TGTGCCAGCAGCCCCACACCAGCGGCTGAAGCTTTCTTT
TRBJ2-7	TRBV11-2	TRBD2	-	CASSLEGGDFSYEQYF	TGTGCCAGCAGCTTAGAGGGGGGGGACTTTTCCTACGAGCAGTACTTC
TRBJ2-1	TRBV13	-	-	CASSFGGRSSYNEQFF	TGTGCCAGCAGCTTCGGGGGGCGGAGCTCCTACAATGAGCAGTTCTTC
TRBJ1-1	TRBV7-3	TRBD1	-	CASSPTTGTEAFF	TGTGCCAGCAGCCCCACGACAGGGACTGAAGCTTTCTTT
TRBJ1-1	TRBV5-1	-	few	CASSLVGSRGNTEAFF	TGCGCCAGCAGCTTGGTTGGCAGCCGAGGGAACACTGAAGCTTTCTTT
TRBJ2-1	TRBV7-9	TRBD1	-	CASSSTGVPHNEQFF	TGTGCCAGCAGCTCGACAGGGGTCCCCCACAATGAGCAGTTCTTC
TRBJ1-1	TRBV7-9	TRBD1	-	CASSLDPGQGYTEAFF	TGTGCCAGCAGCTTGGATCCGGGACAGGGGTATACTGAAGCTTTCTTT
TRBJ2-7	TRBV2	-	-	CASSQQGGSFYEQYF	TGTGCCAGCAGTCAACAGGGAGGATCCTTCTACGAGCAGTACTTC
TRBJ2-3	TRBV6-1	-	-	CASTGRPDGSDTQYF	TGTGCCAGCACCGGACGCCCCGACGGGTCAGATACGCAGTATTTT
TRBJ1-5	TRBV5-8	-	few	CASSLSGAPPQHF	TGTGCCAGCAGCTTGTCTGGGGCCCCGCCCCAGCATTTT
TRBJ1-3	TRBV9	-	-	CASSGGGLSGNTIYF	TGTGCCAGCAGCGGGGGGGGGCTCTCTGGAAACACCATATATTTT
TRBJ1-3	TRBV11-3	-	-	CASSQSQGSGNTIYF	TGTGCCAGCAGCCAGAGCCAGGGCTCTGGAAACACCATATATTTT
TRBJ1-5	TRBV19	-	-	CASSFRGAGGNQPQHF	TGTGCCAGTAGTTTCCGGGGAGCCGGGGGCAATCAGCCCCAGCATTTT
TRBJ2-2	TRBV4-1	TRBD1	-	CASTGGQGATGELFF	TGCGCCAGCACCGGGGGACAGGGGGCTACCGGGGAGCTGTTTTTT
TRBJ2-5	TRBV7-2	-	once	CASSLRTAEETQYF	TGTGCCAGCAGCTTAAGGACAGCTGAAGAGACCCAGTACTTC
TRBJ2-2	TRBV19	TRBD1	-	CASRDRGDTGELFF	TGTGCCAGTAGGGACAGGGGGGATACCGGGGAGCTGTTTTTT
TRBJ1-2	TRBV6-1	TRBD1	-	CASRTGTGANYGYTF	TGTGCCAGCAGGACCGGGACAGGGGCTAACTATGGCTACACCTTC
TRBJ1-1	TRBV5-1	-	few	CASSYDKNTEAFF	TGCGCCAGCAGCTACGACAAGAACACTGAAGCTTTCTTT
TRBJ1-2	TRBV7-2	TRBD1	-	CASSDRDRAYYGYTF	TGTGCCAGCAGCGACCGGGACAGGGCTTATTATGGCTACACCTTC
TRBJ1-2	TRBV7-2	-	few	CASSLGGQFYGYTF	TGTGCCAGCAGCTTAGGAGGACAGTTCTATGGCTACACCTTC
TRBJ1-5	TRBV6-1	-	-	CASSEGNNQPQHF	TGTGCCAGCAGTGAGGGCAACAATCAGCCCCAGCATTTT
TRBJ1-5	TRBV2	-	-	CASKGEGIMGQPQHF	TGTGCCAGCAAGGGGGAGGGTATAATGGGTCAGCCCCAGCATTTT
TRBJ2-3	TRBV9	-	-	CASTRYGEPRDTQYF	TGTGCCAGCACCCGGTATGGGGAACCTAGGGATACGCAGTATTTT
TRBJ1-4	TRBV10-1	TRBD1	few	CASSEWDRTNEKLFF	TGCGCCAGCAGTGAGTGGGACAGGACCAATGAAAAACTGTTTTTT
TRBJ1-2	TRBV6-6	TRBD1	few	CASRPGQGEGYTF	TGTGCCAGCAGGCCGGGACAGGGTGAAGGCTACACCTTC